Shown below are 20 T cell receptor beta chains from a single sample sequenced in a study of Graves' ophthalmopathy and Graves' hyperthyroidism. RNA transcripts served as template for amplifying TCR beta CDR3 sequences. Following a first-round RT-PCR that used HTBI primers, a second-round multiplex PCR was carried out. Each CDR3 protein is one row after TCRdb ran MiXCR on the multiplex PCR reads. The table includes some 520,000 distinct CDR3 sequences, 13% to 15% detected once. The sequenced sample consisted of blood. The receptors shown here come from a woman aged 25-40 years with Graves' ophthalmopathy.

This clonotype appeared many times. This chain connects TRBV15 to TRBJ1-5, with D possibly TRBD1 on 5 matching bases. The V and J ends lost 0 bases and 1 base respectively, with 13 bases between them. The CDR3 runs to 17 residues. Germline V lookup: CDR1 LNHNV, CDR2 YYDKDF (reference sequence). In nucleotides, the CDR3 is TGTGCCACCAGCAGAGATGGTTGGGGCAGCAGCAATCAGCCCCAGCATTTT. Its protein is CATSRDGWGSSNQPQHF.

At least ten counts were recorded for this clonotype. The chain has TRBV4-2 and TRBJ1-1; perhaps TRBD1 as D (5 bases). The V gene's germline CDR1 is LGHNA and CDR2 YNFKEQ. V lost 6 bases and J 4 bases, leaving 6 bases between the germline ends. The CDR3 totals 11 residues. The CDR3 DNA sequence: TGTGCCAGCAGTCAGGGCACTGAAGCTTTCTTT. It specifies CASSQGTEAFF.

This sequence joins TRBV20-1 and TRBJ2-7, with D perhaps being TRBD1 or TRBD2 (6 bases each). In germline, CDR1 is DFQATT, CDR2 SNEGSKA (reference sequence). The V end lost 0 bases, the J end lost 3 bases, and 33 bases lay between the germline ends. The CDR3 extends over 21 amino acids. DNA of the CDR3: TGCAGTGCTAGAGATGAGAGGACAGCCGGGAGTCCCAAAAAGGTTAACTACGAGCAGTACTTC. This sequence encodes CSARDERTAGSPKKVNYEQYF.

Concerning this clonotype itself: Possible read error: a much larger clone is one base away. The chain is built from TRBV27 and TRBJ2-5; maybe TRBD1 (6 bases). Germline CDR1 MNHEY, CDR2 SMNVEV (reference sequence). The CDR3 is 14 residues long. CDR3 sequence: CAISSGHEQETQYF. DNA for the CDR3: TGTGCCATCAGTTCGGGACACGAACAAGAGACCCAGTACTTC.

This clonotype was observed a handful of times. The V gene is TRBV18, the J gene TRBJ1-2; maybe TRBD1 (5 bases). Trimming shortened V by 3 bases and J by 1 base, and 12 bases separated the two germline ends. Germline-derived CDR1 and CDR2 are KGHSH and LQKENI. This CDR3 region has 15 residues. CDR3 nucleotides: TGTGCCAGCTCACCTACGGGGACTCATAACTATGGCTACACCTTC. Its protein product is CASSPTGTHNYGYTF.

V usage is TRBV24-1 and J usage is TRBJ2-5; 8 positions agree with TRBD2. Germline V gives CDR1 KGHDR, CDR2 SFDVKD. The V and J ends lost 7 bases and 5 bases, in that order; junction bases with no gene match: 5. The CDR3 is 13 amino acids. CDR3 DNA sequence: TGTGCCACCAGGAGCGGGGGAGAGGAGACCCAGTACTTC. The encoded protein is CATRSGGEETQYF.

This clonotype was detected ten times or more. One junction end does not reproduce the germline sequence, and a read error may be involved. This rearrangement joins TRBV7-9 to TRBJ1-5, with TRBD1 as a possible D gene (5 bases). From germline, CDR1 is SEHNR and CDR2 FQNEAQ (reference sequence). The CDR3 is 14 residues long. The CDR3 region is CANSPGDGGPPQHF. The CDR3 DNA reads TGTGCCAACAGCCCCGGCGACGGGGGTCCGCCCCAGCATTTT.

The CDR3 sequence is CASSEDRAGTYEQYF. CDR3 DNA sequence: TGTGCCAGCAGTGAGGACAGGGCTGGAACCTACGAGCAGTACTTC. V gene TRBV12-3 or TRBV12-4 combines with J gene TRBJ2-7, with 8 nucleotides matching TRBD1. This CDR3 spans 15 amino acids. V shed 5 bases, J shed 2 bases, and the junction held 8 bases outside the gene matches.

Worth noting for this clonotype: This may be a read error: a much more frequent sequence differs by one nucleotide. The rearrangement uses TRBV15 and TRBJ2-7; TRBD2 is a possible D gene (5 bases). CDR1 is LNHNV and CDR2 is YYDKDF in the germline V gene (reference sequence). This CDR3 has 15 amino acids. Written as DNA, the CDR3 is TGTGCCATCAGCACATGGACTGACCCTGCCTACGAGCAGTACTTC. It specifies CAISTWTDPAYEQYF. Together with reference TRBV15 and TRBJ2-7, the CDR3 gives the full variable domain: DAMVIQNPRYQVTQFGKPVTLSCSQTLNHNVMYWYQQKSSQAPKLLFHYYDKDFNNEADTPDNFQSRRPNTSFCFLDIRSPGLGDTAMYLCAISTWTDPAYEQYFGPGTRLTVT.

Ten or more counts support this clonotype. The CDR3 loop is CASSGIGGGKAVAFF. The CDR3 DNA reads TGTGCCAGTAGCGGAATAGGGGGCGGGAAGGCCGTGGCTTTCTTT. The rearrangement joins TRBV19 to TRBJ1-1; TRBD1 matches 7 bases. The CDR3 is 15 residues long. J was trimmed by 11 bases and V by 6 bases; bases with no gene match: 18. CDR1 and CDR2 (germline): LNHDA, SQIVND (reference sequence).

The sample holds many counts of this clonotype. The genes are TRBV14 and TRBJ2-5; D possibly uses TRBD1 or TRBD2 (5 bases each). In germline, CDR1 is SGHDN, CDR2 FVKESK. Trimming removed 5 bases at V and 5 bases at J, with 12 bases between. The CDR3 is 13 amino acids. The CDR3, as DNA: TGTGCCAGCAGCAGGGGAGTATTGGAGACCCAGTACTTC. It is translated as CASSRGVLETQYF.

At least ten counts were recorded for this clonotype. The CDR3 loop reads CASSPLIGAVETQYF. The CDR3 DNA reads TGTGCCAGCAGTCCGTTAATCGGGGCGGTAGAGACCCAGTACTTC. The genes are TRBV12-3 or TRBV12-4 and TRBJ2-5, with D tentatively TRBD1 or TRBD2 (5 bases each). Trimming pared 5 bases from V and 4 bases from J, leaving 17 bases between. This CDR3 region has 15 residues.

About this clonotype itself: A read error may explain this, as a much larger clone is one base away. This rearrangement joins TRBV12-3 or TRBV12-4 to TRBJ2-7, with 7 bases lining up with TRBD2. CDR3 length: 14 amino acids. This CDR3 reads CASSLAGVNYEQHF. Here the CDR3 DNA reads TGTGCCAGCAGTTTGGCGGGGGTTAACTACGAGCAGCACTTC.

This clonotype showed up just a few times. In nucleotides, the CDR3 is TGTGCCAGCGCTAGGCGGGAGTTCGAGCAGTACTTC. Protein product: CASARREFEQYF. J is TRBJ2-7 and V is TRBV6-5; 7 bases are a match to TRBD2. Looked up from germline, CDR1 is MNHEY and CDR2 is SVGAGI. This CDR3 is built from 12 residues. Trimming took 8 bases from V and 6 from J; bases not matched to a gene: 7.

There are many counts of this clonotype. This rearrangement joins TRBV6-5 to TRBJ1-1; D ambiguous. Germline CDR1 reads MNHEY; CDR2 reads SVGAGI. V lost 5 bases and J lost 5, with 12 bases in between. This CDR3 comprises 13 residues. CDR3 in DNA: TGTGCCAGCAGTCACCAGCATGGGACTGAAGCTTTCTTT. Its protein is CASSHQHGTEAFF.

With respect to this clonotype: Possible read error: a much larger clone is one base away. The missing conserved phenylalanine or tryptophan at the end of this CDR3 makes a read error likely. This chain uses TRBV20-1 with TRBJ1-3, with TRBD1 matching 8 bases. V dropped 3 bases and J dropped 4; count of bases not matched to a gene: 5. The CDR3 is made up of 14 amino acids. In germline, CDR1 is DFQATT, CDR2 SNEGSKA (reference sequence). The CDR3 is CSASAWDRGNTIYV. The CDR3 DNA is TGCAGTGCTAGTGCTTGGGACAGGGGAAACACCATATATGTT.

This clonotype showed up many times. The chain recombines TRBV10-1 with TRBJ2-7, with D possibly TRBD1 on 5 matching bases. This CDR3 is built from 12 residues. Between the trimmed V and J ends, which lost 6 bases and 3 bases, there was a span of 9 bases. Germline lookup yields CDR1 WNHNN and CDR2 SYGVQD (reference sequence). This chain's CDR3 is CASRGADYEQYF. The CDR3 DNA follows: TGCGCCAGCAGAGGGGCGGACTACGAGCAGTACTTC.

This clonotype was seen repeatedly, ten times or more. V usage is TRBV27 and J usage is TRBJ2-7; a weak D match, TRBD2 (6 bases). Trimming removed 0 bases at V and 2 bases at J, with 11 bases between. Per germline, CDR1 MNHEY and CDR2 SMNVEV (reference sequence). This CDR3 is 15 amino acids long. This chain's CDR3 is CASSLSGGVTYEQYF. The CDR3 DNA reads as TGTGCCAGCAGTTTATCGGGGGGAGTCACCTACGAGCAGTACTTC.

This clonotype was recorded many times. This rearrangement joins TRBV12-3 or TRBV12-4 to TRBJ1-1; D gene uncertain. V lost 3 bases and J 1 base, leaving 12 bases between the germline ends. This CDR3 contains 15 residues. CDR3: CASSLVSAKNTEAFF. The CDR3 nucleotides read TGTGCCAGCAGTTTGGTCTCCGCCAAGAACACTGAAGCTTTCTTT.

This clonotype has a handful of counts. V and J are TRBV30 and TRBJ1-3; D not resolved. Trimming shortened V by 0 bases and J by 0 bases, and 6 bases separated the two germline ends. The CDR3 is made up of 14 amino acids. CDR1 is GTSNPN and CDR2 is SVGIG in the germline V gene (reference sequence). The CDR3 sequence is CAWSVFHSGNTIYF. Here the CDR3 DNA reads TGTGCCTGGAGTGTTTTCCACTCTGGAAACACCATATATTTT.